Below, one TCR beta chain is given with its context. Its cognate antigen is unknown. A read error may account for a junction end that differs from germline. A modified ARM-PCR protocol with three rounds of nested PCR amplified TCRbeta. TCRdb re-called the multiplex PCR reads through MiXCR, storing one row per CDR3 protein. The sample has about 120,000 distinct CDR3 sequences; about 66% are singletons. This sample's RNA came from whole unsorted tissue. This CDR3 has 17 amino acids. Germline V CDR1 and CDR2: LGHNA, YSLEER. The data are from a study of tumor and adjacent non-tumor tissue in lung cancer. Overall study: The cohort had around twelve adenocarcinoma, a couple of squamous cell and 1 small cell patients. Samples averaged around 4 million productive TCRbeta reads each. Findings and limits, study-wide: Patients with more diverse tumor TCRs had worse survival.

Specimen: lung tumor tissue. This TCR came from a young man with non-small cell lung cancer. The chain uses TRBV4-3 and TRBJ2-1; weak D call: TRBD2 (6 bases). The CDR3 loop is CASSQEGGAGSYNDQLF. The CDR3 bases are TGCGCCAGCAGCCAAGAAGGAGGGGCGGGTTCCTACAATGACCAGTTATTC.